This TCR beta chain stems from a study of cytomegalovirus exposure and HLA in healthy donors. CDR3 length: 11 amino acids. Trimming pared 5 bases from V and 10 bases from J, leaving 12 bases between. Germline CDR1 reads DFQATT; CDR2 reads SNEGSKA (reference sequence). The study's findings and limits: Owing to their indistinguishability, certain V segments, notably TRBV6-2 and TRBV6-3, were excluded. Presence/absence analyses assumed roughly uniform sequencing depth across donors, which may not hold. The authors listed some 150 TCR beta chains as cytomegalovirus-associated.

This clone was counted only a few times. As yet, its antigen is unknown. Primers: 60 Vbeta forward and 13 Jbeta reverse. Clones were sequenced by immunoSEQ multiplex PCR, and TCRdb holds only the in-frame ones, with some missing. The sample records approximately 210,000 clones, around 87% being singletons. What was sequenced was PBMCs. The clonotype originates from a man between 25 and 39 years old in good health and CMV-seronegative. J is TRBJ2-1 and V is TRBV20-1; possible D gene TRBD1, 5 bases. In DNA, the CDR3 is TGCAGTGCTGGACACGCCGGGGAGCAGTTCTTC. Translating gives CSAGHAGEQFF.